The clone carrying this TCR beta chain was observed a handful of times. This sample was included in a study of CD8+ T cells in alopecia areata. Treatment meaning: oral pan-JAK inhibitor, 5-10 mg twice daily. Researchers picked out CD4+ and CD8+ T cells from PBMCs by sorting. The germline gives CDR1 SGHDT, CDR2 YYEEEE. The CDR3 consists of 14 residues. Between the trimmed V and J ends, which lost 7 bases and 5 bases, there was a span of 16 bases. Once RNA had been extracted, it was reverse transcribed into cDNA to act as the sequencing template. Produced via immunoSEQ multiplex PCR; TCRdb's table is partial and in-frame only. The sample carries 150,000 to 250,000 clones, 58% recorded once.

The chain couples TRBV5-6 to TRBJ2-1, with D perhaps matching TRBD2 (5 bases). The sequence was obtained from a human donor with alopecia areata. The sample in question was CD4+ T cells sorted from blood, obtained at week 24, from a patient treated with tofacitinib. The CDR3 DNA reads as TGTGCCAGCGACACAATAGGGCGGGACAATGAGCAGTTCTTC. Its translation: CASDTIGRDNEQFF.